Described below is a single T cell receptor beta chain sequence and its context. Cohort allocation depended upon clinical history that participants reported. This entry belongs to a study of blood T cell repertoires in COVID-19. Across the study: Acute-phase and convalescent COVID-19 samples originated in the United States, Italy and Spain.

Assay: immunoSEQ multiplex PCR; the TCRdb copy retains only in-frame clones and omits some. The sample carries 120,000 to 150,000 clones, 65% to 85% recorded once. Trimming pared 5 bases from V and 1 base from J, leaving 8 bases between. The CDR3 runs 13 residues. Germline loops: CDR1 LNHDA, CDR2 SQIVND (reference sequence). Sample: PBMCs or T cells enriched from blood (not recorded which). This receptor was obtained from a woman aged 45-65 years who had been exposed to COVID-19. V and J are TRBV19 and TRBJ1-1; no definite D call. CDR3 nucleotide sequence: TGTGCCAGTAGTTTAACGGGGAACACTGAAGCTTTCTTT. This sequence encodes CASSLTGNTEAFF.